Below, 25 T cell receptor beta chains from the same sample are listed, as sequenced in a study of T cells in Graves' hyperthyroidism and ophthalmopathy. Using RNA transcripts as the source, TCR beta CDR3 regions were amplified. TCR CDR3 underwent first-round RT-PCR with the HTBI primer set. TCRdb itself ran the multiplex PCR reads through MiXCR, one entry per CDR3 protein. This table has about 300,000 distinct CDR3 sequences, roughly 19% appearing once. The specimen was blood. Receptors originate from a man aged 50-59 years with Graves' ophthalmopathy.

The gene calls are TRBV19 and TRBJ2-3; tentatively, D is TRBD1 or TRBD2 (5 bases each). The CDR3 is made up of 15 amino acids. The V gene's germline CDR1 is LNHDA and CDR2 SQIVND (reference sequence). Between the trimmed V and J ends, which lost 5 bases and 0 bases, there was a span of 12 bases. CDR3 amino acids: CASSLGRPSTDTQYF. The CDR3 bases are TGTGCCAGTAGTTTGGGACGGCCCAGCACAGATACGCAGTATTTT.

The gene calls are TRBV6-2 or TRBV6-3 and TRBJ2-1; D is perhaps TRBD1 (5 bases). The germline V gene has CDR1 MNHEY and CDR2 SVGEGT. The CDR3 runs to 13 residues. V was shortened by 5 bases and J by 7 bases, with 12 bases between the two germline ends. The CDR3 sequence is CASSLTRANEQFF. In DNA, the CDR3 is TGTGCCAGCAGTCTAACCAGGGCAAATGAGCAGTTCTTC.

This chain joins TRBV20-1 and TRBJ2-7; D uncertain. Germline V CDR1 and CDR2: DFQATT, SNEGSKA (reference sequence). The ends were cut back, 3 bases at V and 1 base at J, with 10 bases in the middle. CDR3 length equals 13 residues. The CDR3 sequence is CSASVTISYEQYF. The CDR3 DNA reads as TGCAGTGCTAGTGTCACTATTTCCTACGAGCAGTACTTC.

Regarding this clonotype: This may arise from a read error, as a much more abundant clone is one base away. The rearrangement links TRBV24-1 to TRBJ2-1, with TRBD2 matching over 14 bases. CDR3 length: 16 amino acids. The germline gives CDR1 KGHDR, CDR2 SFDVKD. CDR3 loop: CAASDGTSGSIREQFF. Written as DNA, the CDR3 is TGTGCCGCCAGTGACGGGACTAGCGGGAGTATCAGGGAGCAGTTCTTC.

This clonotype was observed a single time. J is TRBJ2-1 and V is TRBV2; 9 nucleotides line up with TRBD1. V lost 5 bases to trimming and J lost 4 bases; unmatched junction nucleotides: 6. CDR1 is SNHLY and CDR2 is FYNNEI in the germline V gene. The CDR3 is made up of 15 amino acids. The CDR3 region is CASSRGQGGYNEQFF. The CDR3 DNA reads TGTGCCAGCAGTAGGGGACAGGGTGGGTACAATGAGCAGTTCTTC.

CDR3: CATVAALSSYEQYF. Written as DNA, the CDR3 is TGTGCGACTGTAGCGGCCCTGAGCTCCTACGAGCAGTACTTC. V gene TRBV7-8 combines with J gene TRBJ2-7; TRBD2 is a possible D gene (6 bases). This CDR3 region has 14 residues. Germline CDR1 is SGHVS and CDR2 is FQNEAQ.

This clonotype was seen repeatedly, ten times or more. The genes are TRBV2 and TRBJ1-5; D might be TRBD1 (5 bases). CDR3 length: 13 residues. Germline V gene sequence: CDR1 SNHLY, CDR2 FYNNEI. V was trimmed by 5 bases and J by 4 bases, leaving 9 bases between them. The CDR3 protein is CASSFDSNQPQHF. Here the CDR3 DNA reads TGTGCCAGCAGTTTTGACAGTAATCAGCCCCAGCATTTT.

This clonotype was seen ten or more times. For the CDR3, the DNA is TGTGCCAGCAGCTTGTTGGGACTAGCGGGAGTGTTCTACAATGAGCAGTTCTTC. This encodes CASSLLGLAGVFYNEQFF. The gene calls are TRBV5-8 and TRBJ2-1; 14 bases are shared with TRBD2. This CDR3 spans 18 amino acids. The germline CDR1 and CDR2 sequences are SGHTS and YDEGEE. Losses at the gene ends were 1 base for V and 3 bases for J; bases not matched to a gene: 6.

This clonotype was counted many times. CDR3 sequence reads: CASSLFPGNPSDNEQFF. In nucleotides, the CDR3 is TGCGCCAGCAGCTTATTCCCGGGTAACCCCAGCGACAATGAGCAGTTCTTC. This chain links TRBV5-1 with TRBJ2-1; D gene uncertain. Germline V gene data show CDR1 as SGHRS and CDR2 as YFSETQ. The CDR3 extends over 17 amino acids. V shed 2 bases and J shed 5 bases, with 20 bases lying between them.

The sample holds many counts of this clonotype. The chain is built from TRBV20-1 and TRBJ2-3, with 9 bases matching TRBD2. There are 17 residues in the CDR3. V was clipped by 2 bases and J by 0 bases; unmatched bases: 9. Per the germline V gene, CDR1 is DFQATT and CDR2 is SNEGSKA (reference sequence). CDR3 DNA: TGCAGTGCTAGATCAGGAAGCGGGAGGATTAGCACAGATACGCAGTATTTT. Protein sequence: CSARSGSGRISTDTQYF.

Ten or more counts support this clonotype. In DNA form, the CDR3 reads TGTGCCAGCAGTTACAGGGGCGGAAGCGGGAGGCCTCCCGAGCAGTACTTC. It is translated as CASSYRGGSGRPPEQYF. The J gene is TRBJ2-7, the V gene TRBV6-1; 9 positions agree with TRBD2. The germline V gene has CDR1 MNHNS and CDR2 SASEGT. J was trimmed by 6 bases and V by 5 bases; bases with no gene match: 17. The CDR3 runs to 17 residues.

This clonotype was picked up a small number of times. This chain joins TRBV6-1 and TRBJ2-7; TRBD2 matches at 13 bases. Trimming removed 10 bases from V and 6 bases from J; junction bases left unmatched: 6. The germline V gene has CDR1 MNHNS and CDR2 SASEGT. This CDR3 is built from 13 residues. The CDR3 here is CATTGLAGAEQYF. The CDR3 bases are TGTGCCACCACCGGACTAGCGGGAGCCGAGCAGTACTTC.

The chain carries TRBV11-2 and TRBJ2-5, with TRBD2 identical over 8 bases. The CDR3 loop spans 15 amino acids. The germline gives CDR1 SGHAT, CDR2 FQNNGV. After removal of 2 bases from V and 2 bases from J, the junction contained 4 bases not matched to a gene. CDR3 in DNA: TGTGCCAGCAGCTTAACACTAGCGGAACAAGAGACCCAGTACTTC. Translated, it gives CASSLTLAEQETQYF.

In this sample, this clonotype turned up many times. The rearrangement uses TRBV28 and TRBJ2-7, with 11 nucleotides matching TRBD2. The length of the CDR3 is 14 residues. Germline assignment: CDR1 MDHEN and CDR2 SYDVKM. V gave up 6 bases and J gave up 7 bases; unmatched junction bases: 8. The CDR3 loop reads CASRIAGGPEEQYF. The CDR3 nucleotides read TGTGCCAGCAGAATAGCGGGAGGGCCGGAAGAGCAGTACTTC.

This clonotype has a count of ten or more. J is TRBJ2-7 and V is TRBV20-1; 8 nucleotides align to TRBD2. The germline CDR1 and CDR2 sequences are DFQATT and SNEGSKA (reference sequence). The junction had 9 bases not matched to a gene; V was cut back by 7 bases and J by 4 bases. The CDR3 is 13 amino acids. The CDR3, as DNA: TGCAGTGGCCACCGTAGCGGGATGTACGAGCAGTACTTC. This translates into CSGHRSGMYEQYF.

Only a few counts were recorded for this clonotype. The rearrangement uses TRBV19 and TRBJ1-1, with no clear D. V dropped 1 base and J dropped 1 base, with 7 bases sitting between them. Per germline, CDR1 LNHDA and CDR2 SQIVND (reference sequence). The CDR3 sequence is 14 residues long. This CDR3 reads CASSIVRGNTEAFF. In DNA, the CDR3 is TGTGCCAGTAGTATAGTTCGGGGGAACACTGAAGCTTTCTTT.

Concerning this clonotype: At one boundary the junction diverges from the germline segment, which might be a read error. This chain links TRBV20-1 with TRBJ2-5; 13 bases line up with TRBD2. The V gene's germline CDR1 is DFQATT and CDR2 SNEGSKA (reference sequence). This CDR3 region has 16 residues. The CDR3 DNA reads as TGCAGTGCTAGCGGGACTAGCGGGGAAACTCAAGGGACCCAGTACTTC. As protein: CSASGTSGETQGTQYF.

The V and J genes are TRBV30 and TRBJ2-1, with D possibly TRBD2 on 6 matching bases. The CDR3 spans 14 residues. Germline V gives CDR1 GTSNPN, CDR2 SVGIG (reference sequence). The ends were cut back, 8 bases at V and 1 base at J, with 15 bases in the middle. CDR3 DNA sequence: TGTGCCCCCGACCGGGGGAAGTCCTACAATGAGCAGTTCTTC. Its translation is CAPDRGKSYNEQFF.

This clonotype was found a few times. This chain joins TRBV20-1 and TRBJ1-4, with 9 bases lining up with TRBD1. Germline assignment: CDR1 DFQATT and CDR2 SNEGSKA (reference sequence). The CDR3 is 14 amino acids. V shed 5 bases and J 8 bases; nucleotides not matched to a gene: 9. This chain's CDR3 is CSAHSQGASEKLFF. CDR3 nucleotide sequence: TGCAGTGCTCACTCACAGGGGGCCTCCGAAAAACTGTTTTTT.

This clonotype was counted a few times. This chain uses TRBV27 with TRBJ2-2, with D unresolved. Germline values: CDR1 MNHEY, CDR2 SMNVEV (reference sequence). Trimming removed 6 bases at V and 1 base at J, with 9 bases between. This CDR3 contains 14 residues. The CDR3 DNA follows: TGTGCCAGCAGGGTTAGTGGGAACACCGGGGAGCTGTTTTTT. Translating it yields CASRVSGNTGELFF.

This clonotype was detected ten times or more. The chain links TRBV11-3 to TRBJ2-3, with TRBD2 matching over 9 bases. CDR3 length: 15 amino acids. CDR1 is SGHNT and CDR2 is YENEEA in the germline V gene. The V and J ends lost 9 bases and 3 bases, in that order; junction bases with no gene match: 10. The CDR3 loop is CASSPGLALTDTQYF. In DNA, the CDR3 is TGTGCCAGTAGCCCGGGACTAGCTTTGACAGATACGCAGTATTTT.

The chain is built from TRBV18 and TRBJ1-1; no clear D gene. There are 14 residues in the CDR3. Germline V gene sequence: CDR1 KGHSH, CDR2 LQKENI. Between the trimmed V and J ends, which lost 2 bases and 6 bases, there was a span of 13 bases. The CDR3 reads CASSPGLEIPEAFF. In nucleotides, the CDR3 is TGTGCCAGCTCACCAGGACTGGAGATACCTGAAGCTTTCTTT.

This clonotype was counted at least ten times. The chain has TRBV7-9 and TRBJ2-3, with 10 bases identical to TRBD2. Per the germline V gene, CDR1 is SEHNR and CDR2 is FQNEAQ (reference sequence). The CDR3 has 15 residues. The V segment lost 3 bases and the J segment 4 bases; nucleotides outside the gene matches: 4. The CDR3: CASSFPSGRPDTQYF. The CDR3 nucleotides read TGTGCCAGCAGCTTCCCTAGCGGGAGACCAGATACGCAGTATTTT. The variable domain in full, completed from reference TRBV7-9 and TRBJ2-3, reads DTGVSQNPRHKITKRGQNVTFRCDPISEHNRLYWYRQTLGQGPEFLTYFQNEAQLEKSRLLSDRFSAERPKGSFSTLEIQRTEQGDSAMYLCASSFPSGRPDTQYFGPGTRLTVL.

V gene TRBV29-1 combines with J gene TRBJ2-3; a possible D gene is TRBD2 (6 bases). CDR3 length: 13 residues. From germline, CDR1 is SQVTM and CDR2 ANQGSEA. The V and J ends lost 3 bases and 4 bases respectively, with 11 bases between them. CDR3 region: CSVDGGAADTQYF. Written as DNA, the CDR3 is TGCAGCGTTGATGGCGGGGCCGCAGATACGCAGTATTTT.

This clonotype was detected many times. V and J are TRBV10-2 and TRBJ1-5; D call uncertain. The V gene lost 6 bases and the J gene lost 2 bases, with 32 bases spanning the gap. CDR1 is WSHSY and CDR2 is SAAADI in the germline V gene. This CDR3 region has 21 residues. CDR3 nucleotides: TGCGCCAGCAGCATATCCCCCCCGGCATACAGACCGGGGAGGGGCAATCAGCCCCAGCATTTT. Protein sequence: CASSISPPAYRPGRGNQPQHF.